The 4 T cell receptor beta chains in this list originate from one sample, sequenced in a study of T cell responses to AZD1222 COVID-19 vaccine. Sequencing used immunoSEQ multiplex PCR; TCRdb keeps in-frame clones, though not all of them. Of 100,000 to 150,000 clones in the sample, 70% to 90% were seen once. Source: peripheral blood, taken on day 0 of AZD1222 vaccination. These receptor sequences come from an adult in good health.

This chain joins TRBV18 and TRBJ1-4, with D uncertain. Germline V gives CDR1 KGHSH, CDR2 LQKENI. The CDR3 is 12 residues long. Trimming removed 0 bases at V and 8 bases at J, with 4 bases between. The CDR3 nucleotides read TGTGCCAGCTCACCACCGTCGGAAAAACTGTTTTTT. It codes for CASSPPSEKLFF. The whole variable domain, filled in from reference TRBV18 and TRBJ1-4, reads NAGVMQNPRHLVRRRGQEARLRCSPMKGHSHVYWYRQLPEEGLKFMVYLQKENIIDESGMPKERFSAEFPKEGPSILRIQQVVRGDSAAYFCASSPPSEKLFFGSGTQLSVL.

This clone came up a few times. V usage is TRBV11-2 and J usage is TRBJ2-7; tentative D call: TRBD2 (7 bases). The CDR3 spans 18 residues. CDR1 is SGHAT and CDR2 is FQNNGV in the germline V gene. Trimming removed 3 bases at V and 1 base at J, with 22 bases between. The CDR3 coding sequence is TGTGCCAGCAGCTTGAGGGCGGGACACGGGGGGTCTTCCTACGAGCAGTACTTC. It is translated as CASSLRAGHGGSSYEQYF.

V is TRBV5-1 and J is TRBJ2-1; D may be TRBD1 (6 bases). The length of the CDR3 is 16 residues. CDR1 is SGHRS and CDR2 is YFSETQ in the germline V gene. Trimming pared 4 bases from V and 2 bases from J, leaving 16 bases between. For the CDR3, the DNA is TGCGCCAGCAGCGGAGAACAGGGATCCGCCTACAATGAGCAGTTCTTC. It specifies CASSGEQGSAYNEQFF.

CDR3 amino acids: CASSFAVAGGGELFF. The CDR3 nucleotides read TGCGCCAGCAGCTTCGCGGTAGCAGGAGGTGGGGAGCTGTTTTTT. The genes are TRBV5-1 and TRBJ2-2, with D perhaps matching TRBD2 (5 bases). The CDR3 is made up of 15 amino acids. The germline V gene has CDR1 SGHRS and CDR2 YFSETQ. Trimming left V 2 bases short and J 8 bases short, with 16 bases between.